The clone carrying this TCR beta chain was seen a handful of times. Its antigen is unidentified. This entry comes from a study of response to subunit inactivated influenza vaccine. TCRdb reanalysed the RT-PCR reads using MiXCR and keeps one entry per CDR3 protein. The sample consists of around 500,000 distinct CDR3 sequences, roughly 9.7% of them appearing once. Study conclusions and caveats: Only a handful of new T cells, the authors suggested, are recruited with each seasonal influenza vaccination.

The CDR3 covers 13 residues. The germline CDR1 and CDR2 sequences are DFQATT and SNEGSKA (reference sequence). The trim removed 8 bases at V and 12 bases at J, leaving 12 bases unmatched. The input for sequencing was PBMCs from blood, taken roughly 6 weeks after vaccination. The chain carries TRBV20-1 and TRBJ2-1; 11 nucleotides agree with TRBD2. The receptor comes from a man aged 50 or older who received an inactivated influenza vaccine. The CDR3 DNA is TGCAGTCTGACTAGCGGGACGGCCGGGGGGCAGTTCTTC. This sequence encodes CSLTSGTAGGQFF.